The 3 T cell receptor beta chains given below trace back to one sample, sequenced in a study of patients and donors after allogeneic stem cell transplantation. TCRdb reprocessed the RT-PCR reads with MiXCR, giving one entry per CDR3 protein. This sample carries about a million distinct CDR3 sequences, approximately 18% of them seen once, and the ten largest clones take 5% to 7.5%. The specimen was blood, either unsorted or a sorted T cell fraction (not recorded which). Every receptor here comes from a human donor who was either an allogeneic HSCT recipient or a stem cell or donor lymphocyte infusion donor (not recorded which). It is not recorded whose cells these are; they may come from a transplant donor.

This clonotype has more than one count but fewer than ten. This sequence joins TRBV7-2 and TRBJ2-7, with D perhaps given as TRBD1 or TRBD2 (5 bases each). CDR1 and CDR2 (germline): SGHTA, FQGNSA. CDR3 length: 15 amino acids. With 3 bases removed from V and 5 bases from J, the gap between germline ends came to 17 bases. Here the CDR3 DNA reads TGTGCCAGCAGCTTTATCGGGGCTGCCATGGACGAGCAGTACTTC. Protein product: CASSFIGAAMDEQYF.

V usage is TRBV6-2 or TRBV6-3 and J usage is TRBJ1-1; D unresolved. Germline V gene data show CDR1 as MNHEY and CDR2 as SVGEGT. CDR3 length equals 13 residues. V gave up 5 bases and J gave up 5 bases, with 12 bases separating them. The CDR3 is CASSRPLGTEAFF. As DNA, the CDR3 is TGTGCCAGCAGTCGCCCCTTGGGAACTGAAGCTTTCTTT.

Here the CDR3 DNA reads TGTGCCAGCAGTCCTCGGACAGGGGAGATTCCCTACGAGCAGTACTTC. This codes for CASSPRTGEIPYEQYF. J is TRBJ2-7 and V is TRBV2, with TRBD1 matching over 9 bases. The CDR3 is 16 amino acids. Germline V gene data show CDR1 as SNHLY and CDR2 as FYNNEI. J lost 2 bases, V lost 5 bases, and 10 bases had no gene match.